This TCR beta chain was captured in a study of blood T cell repertoires in COVID-19. The wider study: Specimens from acute and convalescent COVID-19 originated in the United States, Italy and Spain. T cells, B-cell-depleted T cells, or PBMCs provided the cDNA or gDNA that served as material.

The ends were cut back, 8 bases at V and 4 bases at J, with 21 bases in the middle. The CDR3 is 15 residues long. From germline, CDR1 is SNHLY and CDR2 FYNNEI. This clone was seen just once. The authors' processing: Estimates of nucleated cell counts were drawn from the amplification of reference gene primers. Profiled with immunoSEQ multiplex PCR; TCRdb holds only in-frame clones, not every one. V, J and clone size were drawn from that table, and D and trimming were deduced from the DNA. Of fewer than 500,000 clones in the sample, around 89% are singletons; the top ten hold approximately 4.3%. Specimen: peripheral blood. The chain has TRBV2 and TRBJ2-7; possible D gene TRBD1, 8 bases. The source of this sequence is a woman in her twenties or thirties with acute or convalescent COVID-19. CDR3 bases: TGTGCCAGCGGAGGGAACAGGGGGACTATTTACGAGCAGTACTTC. Protein sequence: CASGGNRGTIYEQYF. Variable domain in full (rest from reference TRBV2 and TRBJ2-7): EPEVTQTPSHQVTQMGQEVILRCVPISNHLYFYWYRQILGQKVEFLVSFYNNEISEKSEIFDDQFSVERPDGSNFTLKIRSTKLEDSAMYFCASGGNRGTIYEQYFGPGTRLTVT.